This TCR beta chain was obtained from a study of CD39 and CD103 CD8 tumor-infiltrating T cells. Across the whole study: Repertoire comparisons were shown for four patients, including a melanoma patient. Study observations and caveats: Compared with DN, SP and blood memory CD8, DP TILs appeared more oligoclonal. Unlike DN TIL clonotypes, DP TIL clonotypes seldom appeared in blood.

T lymphocytes were negatively selected, with EpCAM beads added for tumor-infiltrating lymphocytes. Only in-frame clones appear in the TCRdb table, and some are missing; sequencing was by immunoSEQ multiplex PCR. Of approximately 1,300 clones listed, 65% to 80% were seen once; the top ten hold about 50%. In regard to this clone: Antigen unknown.

The CDR3 loop spans 13 amino acids. Germline CDR1 SGHNT, CDR2 YENEEA. V gave up 3 bases and J gave up 3 bases, with 8 bases separating them. The origin of this receptor is a human donor with head and neck squamous cell carcinoma. Sequences were obtained from CD8+ T cells sorted from blood. The subset was: total memory CD8 T cells (CD45RA-CCR7+/-) from blood or uninvolved lymph node. J is TRBJ1-1 and V is TRBV11-3; unclear D gene. The CDR3 sequence is CASSLSMYTEAFF. The DNA for the CDR3 is TGTGCCAGCAGCTTGAGTATGTACACTGAAGCTTTCTTT.